This record concerns one TCR beta chain sequence. Here immunoSEQ multiplex PCR was the method, and the copy in TCRdb shows in-frame clones only, minus some. The table includes about 100,000 clones, roughly 92% detected once. With 4 bases removed from V and 5 bases from J, the gap between germline ends came to 11 bases. Germline CDR1 and CDR2: SQVTM and ANQGSEA. The CDR3 runs to 12 residues. The record originates from a study of T cell changes during pregnancy in multiple sclerosis. The chain employs TRBV29-1 and TRBJ1-2; no clear D. This clonotype originated in a female donor with multiple sclerosis, enrolled in a pregnancy study. This material consisted of peripheral blood, taken after pregnancy. The CDR3 coding sequence is TGCAGCGTTGTGGAGTCTAGTTATGGCTACACCTTC. Translating gives CSVVESSYGYTF.